Presented here are 15 T cell receptor beta chains from one specimen sequenced in a study of blood T cell repertoires in COVID-19. Only in-frame clones appear in the TCRdb table, and some are missing; sequencing was by immunoSEQ multiplex PCR. The sample holds a few hundred thousand clones; around 86% are singletons and the top ten take 3% to 4.5%. The sequenced sample was PBMCs or T cells enriched from blood (not recorded which). These TCRs come from a woman aged 40 to 50 with acute COVID-19.

CDR3 coding DNA: TGTGCCAGCAGCAAACAGGGGAACACTGAAGCTTTCTTT. This gives the protein CASSKQGNTEAFF. This rearrangement joins TRBV7-3 to TRBJ1-1; possible D gene TRBD1, 6 bases. Trimming pared 5 bases from V and 1 base from J, leaving 8 bases between. Per the germline V gene, CDR1 is SGHTA and CDR2 is FQGTGA. The CDR3 runs 13 residues. Full variable domain (missing parts from reference TRBV7-3 and TRBJ1-1): GAGVSQTPSNKVTEKGKYVELRCDPISGHTALYWYRQSLGQGPEFLIYFQGTGAADDSGLPNDRFFAVRPEGSVSTLKIQRTERGDSAVYLCASSKQGNTEAFFGQGTRLTVV.

The genes are TRBV27 and TRBJ1-6, with a possible D match to TRBD1 (5 bases). CDR1 is MNHEY, CDR2 SMNVEV, per germline (reference sequence). V was trimmed by 3 bases and J by 10 bases, leaving 13 bases between them. CDR3 size: 14 residues. The CDR3, as DNA: TGTGCCAGCAGTTTCATGACAGAAGGGTCACCCCTCCACTTT. Its protein product is CASSFMTEGSPLHF.

The chain has TRBV7-3 and TRBJ2-3; D ambiguous. The CDR3 is 13 residues long. V was shortened by 2 bases and J by 6 bases, with 9 bases between the two germline ends. Looked up from germline, CDR1 is SGHTA and CDR2 is FQGTGA. This CDR3 reads CASSLAQLDTQYF. In DNA form, the CDR3 reads TGTGCCAGCAGCTTAGCCCAACTCGATACGCAGTATTTT.

The chain recombines TRBV19 with TRBJ2-7; TRBD1 agrees at 7 bases. The ends lost 4 bases at V and 3 bases at J; junction bases unmatched: 6. The CDR3 has 14 amino acids. CDR1 is LNHDA and CDR2 is SQIVND in the germline V gene (reference sequence). The CDR3 bases are TGTGCCAGTAGTACCTCGGGACAGAGCTACGAGCAGTACTTC. Protein: CASSTSGQSYEQYF.

This chain uses TRBV6-1 with TRBJ1-2; TRBD1 matches at 8 bases. The V gene's germline CDR1 is MNHNS and CDR2 SASEGT. CDR3 length: 15 residues. The V segment lost 1 base and the J segment 7 bases; nucleotides outside the gene matches: 8. The DNA for the CDR3 is TGTGCCAGCAGTGAAGGGACAGGGAGGAGCGGTGGCTACACCTTC. Its translation is CASSEGTGRSGGYTF.

The rearrangement links TRBV19 to TRBJ1-2; TRBD1 agrees at 8 bases. Germline V CDR1 and CDR2: LNHDA, SQIVND (reference sequence). Trimming at V came to 4 bases and at J to 3 bases, leaving 7 bases not matched to a gene. The CDR3 spans 15 residues. CDR3 in amino acids: CASSTPRTGYYGYTF. CDR3 nucleotides: TGTGCCAGTAGTACCCCCCGGACAGGGTACTATGGCTACACCTTC.

The J gene is TRBJ2-7, the V gene TRBV5-1; 8 bases match TRBD1. V trimming: 4 bases; J trimming: 0 bases; junction bases outside the gene matches: 6. The CDR3 contains 15 residues. In germline, CDR1 is SGHRS, CDR2 YFSETQ. CDR3: CASSQGDRSSYEQYF. CDR3 DNA sequence: TGCGCCAGCAGCCAGGGGGACAGGAGCTCCTACGAGCAGTACTTC.

The V and J genes are TRBV6-5 and TRBJ1-5, with 8 bases matching TRBD1. J was trimmed by 5 bases and V by 7 bases; bases with no gene match: 10. Germline assignment: CDR1 MNHEY and CDR2 SVGAGI. CDR3 length: 15 residues. The CDR3 here is CASTLGQASYQPQHF. As DNA, the CDR3 is TGTGCCAGCACCCTGGGACAGGCAAGTTATCAGCCCCAGCATTTT.

The rearrangement uses TRBV7-6 and TRBJ2-1, with TRBD2 matching 15 bases. Germline CDR1 SGHVS, CDR2 FNYEAQ. Germline trimming cut 5 bases from V and 7 bases from J; bases unmatched to any gene: 18. The CDR3 covers 20 residues. The DNA of the CDR3 is TGTGCCAGCAGCCTTAATACAGGGACTAGCGGGAGGTTCCTAGGAAATGAGCAGTTCTTC. Protein sequence: CASSLNTGTSGRFLGNEQFF.

As for this clone: At one end, the junction sequence differs from germline, possibly due to a read error. V gene TRBV7-2 combines with J gene TRBJ2-2; possible D gene TRBD2, 6 bases. This CDR3 region has 14 residues. Germline values: CDR1 SGHTA, CDR2 FQGNSA. CDR3 residues: CASSPSGPPREMFF. The CDR3 bases are TGTGCCAGCAGCCCTTCGGGCCCCCCACGGGAGATGTTTTTT.

The chain employs TRBV28 and TRBJ2-4, with a tentative D call TRBD2 (6 bases). V was pared by 6 bases and J by 6 bases, with 9 bases between. Germline assignment: CDR1 MDHEN and CDR2 SYDVKM. The CDR3 has 12 residues. CDR3 protein: CASRGGINIQYF. CDR3 coding DNA: TGTGCCAGCAGGGGCGGGATAAACATTCAGTACTTC.

V gene TRBV6-5 combines with J gene TRBJ2-5; tentative D call: TRBD2 (7 bases). Germline CDR1 and CDR2: MNHEY and SVGAGI. This CDR3 comprises 15 residues. Deletions cut 6 bases from V and 1 base from J, with 15 bases between. CDR3 DNA: TGTGCCAGCAGCCGGCAGGGAGGGGGCCAAGAGACCCAGTACTTC. It specifies CASSRQGGGQETQYF.

This clone has only one observation. The chain combines TRBV14 with TRBJ1-2, with TRBD1 identical over 8 bases. J lost 4 bases, V lost 4 bases, and 2 bases had no gene match. Germline-derived CDR1 and CDR2 are SGHDN and FVKESK. The CDR3 contains 13 residues. The CDR3 is CASSPDRAYGYTF. CDR3 in DNA: TGTGCCAGCAGCCCGGACAGGGCCTATGGCTACACCTTC.

Here the CDR3 reads CASSLVLADYNEQFF. The CDR3 nucleotides are TGCGCCAGCAGCTTGGTACTAGCGGACTACAATGAGCAGTTCTTC. This chain uses TRBV5-1 with TRBJ2-1, with 8 positions matching TRBD2. The CDR3 consists of 15 residues. V was pared by 0 bases and J by 3 bases, with 2 bases of the junction left unmatched. Germline V gene sequence: CDR1 SGHRS, CDR2 YFSETQ.

The J gene is TRBJ1-5, the V gene TRBV10-2; the D gene is possibly TRBD1 (6 bases). Per the germline V gene, CDR1 is WSHSY and CDR2 is SAAADI. V gave up 7 bases and J gave up 6 bases, with 13 bases separating them. The CDR3 is 13 amino acids. This CDR3 is CASTGAVGQPQHF. The CDR3 DNA reads as TGCGCCAGCACAGGGGCCGTAGGTCAGCCCCAGCATTTT.